This T cell receptor beta chain was profiled in a study of T cells in Graves' hyperthyroidism and ophthalmopathy. Thyroid ultrasound and orbital computed tomography, with clinical symptoms and serum thyroxine and TRAb, informed diagnoses. Researchers took RNA transcripts and amplified the TCR beta CDR3 regions from them. Primed by the HTBI set, a first-round RT-PCR was run on the TCR CDR3. TCRdb re-analysed the multiplex PCR reads in MiXCR, keeping a single row per CDR3 protein. Here the sample spans a few hundred thousand distinct CDR3 sequences, roughly 15% being singletons. The table lists this clonotype with many counts. Germline values: CDR1 MNHEY, CDR2 SVGAGI. Trimming shortened V by 4 bases and J by 5 bases, and 12 bases separated the two germline ends. The CDR3 is 15 amino acids.

This TCR came from a woman between 18 and 29 years old with Graves' hyperthyroidism. The specimen was blood. The J gene is TRBJ1-6, the V gene TRBV6-5; a possible D gene is TRBD1 (6 bases). The CDR3 is CASSLGQPDNSPLHF. DNA of the CDR3: TGTGCCAGCAGTTTAGGACAGCCTGATAATTCACCCCTCCACTTT.